The T cell receptor beta chain under discussion was sequenced for a study of blood T cell repertoires in COVID-19. About the research overall: COVID-19 samples collected from the United States, Italy and Spain covered acute and convalescent phases. In each case, the material was cDNA or gDNA derived from T cells, B-cell-depleted T cells, or PBMCs.

CDR3 length: 13 amino acids. V was cut by 4 bases and J by 4 bases, with 10 bases left in between. Germline CDR1 reads SNHLY; CDR2 reads FYNNEI. Per the authors' pipeline: Estimation of nucleated cell counts relied on the amplification of reference gene primers. TCRdb keeps only in-frame clones here, not all; method: immunoSEQ multiplex PCR. V and J calls and clone size come straight from that table; D and trimming were deduced from the DNA. The table shows about 260,000 clones, with over 75% occurring only once. Material for sequencing was peripheral blood. This chain joins TRBV2 and TRBJ1-2; the D is unclear. The clonotype originates from a woman between 50 and 59 years old with acute or convalescent COVID-19. The CDR3 coding sequence is TGTGCCAGCAGTGGCGAGGGTATCTATGGCTACACCTTC. It yields the protein CASSGEGIYGYTF.